The 24 T cell receptor beta chains below were found in one sample sequenced in a study of HIV-infected patients and healthy controls. Alpha and beta constant-region primers primed reverse transcription of around 500 ng RNA. Each of the alpha and beta chains got its own library through chain-specific third strand synthesis with indices. MiXCR was run by TCRdb on the 5' RACE reads, yielding one entry per CDR3 protein. The data show around 21,000 distinct CDR3 sequences, approximately 9% seen once. The repertoire came from unfractionated whole blood and reflected all unsorted peripheral T cells. Sequenced input: blood. These receptors originate from an adult in good health.

At least ten counts were recorded for this clonotype. The genes are TRBV29-1 and TRBJ2-3, with D possibly matching TRBD2 (6 bases). This CDR3 is built from 15 residues. CDR1 is SQVTM, CDR2 ANQGSEA, per germline. Trimming removed 7 bases at V and 2 bases at J, with 19 bases between. The CDR3 coding sequence is TGCAGCGCCCAAGGCGGGGACGGCTTCACAGATACGCAGTATTTT. Translating gives CSAQGGDGFTDTQYF.

This clonotype was recorded many times. The V gene is TRBV18, the J gene TRBJ1-2, with unresolved D. From germline, CDR1 is KGHSH and CDR2 LQKENI. V lost 0 bases to trimming and J lost 4 bases, with 6 bases between them. The CDR3 has 13 amino acids. DNA of the CDR3: TGTGCCAGCTCACCACCAGGCTTCTATGGCTACACCTTC. Translating gives CASSPPGFYGYTF.

V and J are TRBV12-2 and TRBJ2-1. TRBV12-2 is a pseudogene segment. The CDR3 length is 18 residues. This CDR3 is CASRFTNRLARISMSPFF. DNA for the CDR3: TGTGCAAGTCGCTTCACTAACCGACTAGCGAGAATCTCAATGAGCCCGTTCTTC.

Many counts were recorded for this clonotype. The chain is built from TRBV7-9 and TRBJ2-5; D uncertain. Germline assignment: CDR1 SEHNR and CDR2 FQNEAQ (reference sequence). Trimming removed 4 bases at V and 1 base at J, with 13 bases between. This CDR3 contains 15 residues. CDR3 bases: TGTGCCAGCAGCTCGCCCCACGAACCCCAAGAGACCCAGTACTTC. Translated, it gives CASSSPHEPQETQYF.

This clonotype was seen only a few times. The chain employs TRBV6-6 and TRBJ1-1; D uncertain. Germline CDR1 and CDR2: MNHNY and SVGAGI (reference sequence). Deletions cut 0 bases from V and 1 base from J, with 6 bases between. The CDR3 contains 14 residues. The CDR3 protein is CASSYSGGNTEAFF. The CDR3 DNA sequence: TGTGCCAGCAGTTACTCAGGAGGGAACACTGAAGCTTTCTTT.

This clonotype was counted at least ten times. The chain combines TRBV28 with TRBJ2-5, with D hard to call. Trimming pared 8 bases from V and 1 base from J, leaving 11 bases between. This CDR3 contains 13 residues. Germline CDR1 is MDHEN and CDR2 is SYDVKM. As DNA, the CDR3 is TGTGCCAGCGATATGTCTGGCCAAGAGACCCAGTACTTC. Translating it yields CASDMSGQETQYF.

This clonotype was seen ten or more times. The V gene is TRBV7-2, the J gene TRBJ2-3; D assignment may be TRBD1 or TRBD2 (6 bases each). With 4 bases removed from V and 5 bases from J, the gap between germline ends came to 19 bases. Germline loops: CDR1 SGHTA, CDR2 FQGNSA. The CDR3 runs 16 residues. The CDR3 region is CASSSSGGRGRDTQYF. The CDR3, as DNA: TGTGCCAGCAGCTCCTCCGGGGGCCGGGGCCGAGATACGCAGTATTTT. The full variable domain, in which reference TRBV7-2 and TRBJ2-3 provide the parts outside the CDR3, is GAGVSQSPSNKVTEKGKDVELRCDPISGHTALYWYRQSLGQGLEFLIYFQGNSAPDKSGLPSDRFSAERTGGSVSTLTIQRTQQEDSAVYLCASSSSGGRGRDTQYFGPGTRLTVL.

This clonotype was found many times. The chain is built from TRBV20-1 and TRBJ2-1; TRBD1 agrees at 7 bases. Unmatched junction bases numbered 9, after V lost 0 bases and J lost 4 bases. There are 16 residues in the CDR3. Germline lookup yields CDR1 DFQATT and CDR2 SNEGSKA (reference sequence). CDR3 bases: TGCAGTGCTAGAGATTTGAGGGGGCCGGGGTACAATGAGCAGTTCTTC. Residues: CSARDLRGPGYNEQFF.

This clonotype was counted between two and nine times. V gene TRBV6-5 combines with J gene TRBJ1-1, with TRBD1 matching 7 bases. V lost 2 bases and J lost 4; bases outside the gene matches: 1. CDR3 length: 13 residues. Germline CDR1 and CDR2: MNHEY and SVGAGI. In DNA form, the CDR3 reads TGTGCCAGCAGTTACCCAGGGGGCACTGAAGCTTTCTTT. It codes for CASSYPGGTEAFF.

The rearrangement links TRBV19 to TRBJ1-5; D is unresolved. The CDR3 contains 15 residues. V lost 1 base, J lost 2 bases, and 9 bases lay in between. Germline V gene sequence: CDR1 LNHDA, CDR2 SQIVND (reference sequence). CDR3 loop: CASSIGRAGNQPQHF. CDR3 nucleotide sequence: TGTGCCAGTAGTATAGGGAGGGCGGGCAATCAGCCCCAGCATTTT.

This chain's CDR3 is CASGSTGKGPNEKLFF. CDR3 sequence (DNA): TGTGCTAGTGGTTCTACAGGGAAGGGTCCTAATGAAAAACTGTTTTTT. J is TRBJ1-4 and V is TRBV12-5; weak D call: TRBD1 (6 bases). Trimming took 4 bases from V and 3 from J, leaving 15 bases between them. CDR1 is LGHNT and CDR2 is FRNRAP in the germline V gene. The CDR3 runs 16 residues.

This clonotype is medium-sized (0.01 to 0.1%) within its sample. The rearrangement uses TRBV6-5 and TRBJ1-4; D gene ambiguous. Germline lookup yields CDR1 MNHEY and CDR2 SVGAGI. Trimming took 0 bases from V and 7 from J, leaving 3 bases between them. The CDR3 runs 12 residues. The CDR3 protein is CASSYSGEKLFF. CDR3 coding DNA: TGTGCCAGCAGTTACTCCGGTGAAAAACTGTTTTTT.

This clonotype came up a few times. The chain uses TRBV7-2 and TRBJ2-1; 8 nucleotides align to TRBD2. CDR1 is SGHTA and CDR2 is FQGNSA in the germline V gene. The CDR3 has 14 amino acids. The V and J ends lost 5 bases and 8 bases, in that order; junction bases with no gene match: 8. This chain's CDR3 is CASSTSGGRDEQFF. The CDR3, as DNA: TGTGCCAGCAGCACAAGCGGGGGTCGCGATGAGCAGTTCTTC.

This clonotype showed up just a few times. The V and J genes are TRBV19 and TRBJ1-1, with 9 positions matching TRBD1. The germline V gene has CDR1 LNHDA and CDR2 SQIVND (reference sequence). Trimming took 5 bases from V and 3 from J; bases not matched to a gene: 10. CDR3 length equals 16 residues. The CDR3 DNA reads TGTGCCAGTAGTCCGACGGGACAGGGTGTGGACACTGAAGCTTTCTTT. Amino acids: CASSPTGQGVDTEAFF.

This clonotype occurred many times. J is TRBJ2-7 and V is TRBV10-3, with no clear D. Germline V gene data show CDR1 as ENHRY and CDR2 as SYGVKD. This CDR3 has 14 residues. Trimming cost V 3 bases and J 6 bases, with 15 bases left between them. The CDR3 sequence is CAISEIGYPSEQYF. Here the CDR3 DNA reads TGTGCCATCAGTGAAATCGGGTATCCGTCCGAGCAGTACTTC.

This clonotype was observed at least ten times. The CDR3 DNA reads as TGTGCCAGCAGTGCGGGGGCAGGGGGTCAAGATACGCAGTATTTT. It yields the protein CASSAGAGGQDTQYF. The rearrangement joins TRBV6-4 to TRBJ2-3, with a possible D match to TRBD1 (7 bases). This CDR3 region has 15 residues. V lost 4 bases to trimming and J lost 5 bases, with 16 bases between them. CDR1 is MRHNA and CDR2 is SNTAGT in the germline V gene.

This clonotype was seen a few times. The chain joins TRBV18 to TRBJ1-5; weak D call: TRBD1 (6 bases). Germline CDR1 KGHSH, CDR2 LQKENI. Trimming cost V 2 bases and J 5 bases, with 10 bases left between them. This CDR3 region has 14 residues. The CDR3 sequence: CASSPVGGDQPQHF. The CDR3 DNA follows: TGTGCCAGCTCACCAGTGGGGGGCGATCAGCCCCAGCATTTT.

This clonotype has a single count. The CDR3 ends on some other residue instead of the conserved phenylalanine or tryptophan, so this is likely a read error. This chain joins TRBV20-1 and TRBJ1-5; D unclear. CDR3 length: 12 residues. V lost 3 bases to trimming and J lost 1 base, with 4 bases between them. Per the germline V gene, CDR1 is DFQATT and CDR2 is SNEGSKA (reference sequence). CDR3 sequence reads: CSARESNQPQHI. Written as DNA, the CDR3 is TGCAGTGCTAGGGAGAGCAATCAGCCCCAGCATATT.

In its sample, this clonotype was seen many times. This chain joins TRBV6-5 and TRBJ1-2, with no clear D. The ends were cut back, 4 bases at V and 8 bases at J, with 17 bases in the middle. The CDR3 length is 14 residues. Germline loops: CDR1 MNHEY, CDR2 SVGAGI. CDR3 bases: TGTGCCAGCAGTTTCGACGCCGCCGGTGTCGGCTACACCTTC. Translated: CASSFDAAGVGYTF.

This chain connects TRBV20-1 to TRBJ2-7, with D possibly TRBD1 on 6 matching bases. The CDR3 is made up of 13 amino acids. The V and J ends lost 6 bases and 4 bases respectively, with 16 bases between them. Germline CDR1 DFQATT, CDR2 SNEGSKA (reference sequence). CDR3 DNA sequence: TGCAGTGCCCCCCGGGACACTGCGTACGAGCAGTACTTC. Its protein is CSAPRDTAYEQYF.

This clonotype is labeled as medium-sized (0.01 to 0.1%). The chain joins TRBV5-8 to TRBJ1-5; D is undetermined. The CDR3 contains 14 residues. From germline, CDR1 is SGHTS and CDR2 YDEGEE. Trimming took off 2 bases at V and 4 bases at J, with 10 bases between the two ends. The CDR3 DNA sequence: TGTGCCAGCAGCTTTTATACGGTTAATCAGCCCCAGCATTTT. Protein: CASSFYTVNQPQHF.

This clonotype was seen many times. J is TRBJ2-5 and V is TRBV14; a weak D match, TRBD1 (6 bases). The CDR3 consists of 14 residues. The germline V and J ends were trimmed by 1 base and 1 base, with 7 bases remaining between them. The V gene's germline CDR1 is SGHDN and CDR2 FVKESK. The CDR3 is CASSQAGAQETQYF. The CDR3 DNA follows: TGTGCCAGCAGCCAAGCAGGGGCCCAAGAGACCCAGTACTTC.

Within the sample, this clonotype is medium-sized. The CDR3 protein is CASSFVLGDEQYF. CDR3 coding DNA: TGTGCCAGCAGCTTTGTGCTGGGCGACGAGCAGTACTTC. V is TRBV11-3 and J is TRBJ2-7; D remains ambiguous. Germline-derived CDR1 and CDR2 are SGHNT and YENEEA. The V end lost 3 bases, the J end lost 5 bases, and 11 bases lay between the germline ends. The CDR3 contains 13 residues.

The V gene is TRBV5-4, the J gene TRBJ2-4, with TRBD1 matching over 8 bases. CDR1 SGHNT and CDR2 YYREEE come from the germline V gene (reference sequence). This CDR3 comprises 13 residues. V lost 4 bases and J lost 8; bases outside the gene matches: 5. CDR3 residues: CASSVTGADIQYF. In DNA, the CDR3 is TGTGCCAGCAGCGTGACAGGGGCGGACATTCAGTACTTC.